This T cell receptor beta chain was profiled in a study of blood T cell repertoires in COVID-19 (dated by TCRdb to 2018 to 2020). In the study overall: The collaborator samples originated in the United States, Italy and Spain and spanned the acute and convalescent phases of COVID-19. The prospective study material was composed of cDNA or gDNA derived from T cells, B-cell-depleted T cells, or PBMCs. The dataset comprised deeply sampled blood TCRbeta repertoires from subjects exposed to, actively infected with, or recovered from COVID-19. A freely available public database, intended as a resource for researchers studying the immune response to SARS-CoV-2, is where the repertoires were released. The samples were drawn from two sources: the first 160 participants of the ongoing ImmuneRACE study, and 1,000 to 1,500 subjects contributed by 6 global collaborators. A de-identified subject ID, COVID-19 status, age in years and sex were almost always included in the sample metadata. Where available, HLA class I and class II types were obtained from metadata supplied by the sample provider rather than from assay-based typing. The research as a whole found: How much clinical and demographic metadata was included differed by source and by participant, and the metadata was provided uncurated.

The collaborating institutions used their own protocols to collect whole blood in K2EDTA tubes. For TCRbeta analysis, collaborator samples were shipped as frozen whole blood, as isolated PBMCs, or as DNA extracted from either sample type. Note on this clone: Its antigen is currently not known. The junction does not match germline at one end; this may be a read error.

Taken from cysteine to phenylalanine, the CDR3 has 15 residues. The sequence is cut down to CDR3 DNA, 45 bases in frame from base 1. The CDR1 and CDR2 encoded by the germline V gene are MDHEN and SYDVKM. The immunoSEQ Assay, a bias-controlled multiplex PCR, was used to amplify TCRbeta CDR3 regions from genomic DNA. The paper's processing steps were these. The number of nucleated cells in each sample was estimated from the amplification of reference gene primers within the assay. To quantify the absolute abundance of each unique TCRbeta CDR3 rearrangement, sequence reads were collapsed and filtered. Productive Simpson clonality was computed per sample as the square root of Simpson's diversity index over productive rearrangements. TCRdb took over this immuneACCESS table, retaining in-frame rearrangements with V and J assigned. Such tables are incomplete; in checked studies, under half of the missing clones stem from an unresolved V gene, and the remainder is unexplained. D and trimming come from the DNA, and the V and J calls and clone size come from that table. The sample profile shows about 220,000 clones; more than 85% of them were found once. The ten largest clonotypes hold roughly 2% of the sample.

The sequence was collected from a man in his forties with active or convalescent COVID-19. The chain is assembled from TRBV28 and TRBJ2-3, with 10 junctional bases fitting TRBD2. The sample consisted of peripheral blood. At the DNA level, the sequence is TGTGCCAGCACTCACTCTAGCGGGGGCACAGATGCGCAGTATTTT. Translated, it gives CASTHSSGGTDAQYF. Where the CDR3 stops, the reference TRBV28 and TRBJ2-3 genes take over; the full variable domain is DVKVTQSSRYLVKRTGEKVFLECVQDMDHENMFWYRQDPGLGLRLIYFSYDVKMKEKGDIPEGYSVSREKKERFSLILESASTNQTSMYLCASTHSSGGTDAQYFGPGTRLTVL.